Sequencing of this T cell receptor beta chain was carried out in a study of TIL therapy for anti-PD-1-resistant metastatic lung cancer. Study summary: A few tumors were EGFR-mutant and two were ALK-rearranged.

The table lists this clone with a few counts. The target antigen is unknown. The libraries were made with immunoSEQ v3. Some clones are missing from TCRdb's copy, which holds only in-frame ones; the method was immunoSEQ multiplex PCR. The sample lists tens of thousands of clones, 69% seen once, with over 6.5% in the top ten. CDR1 SNHLY and CDR2 FYNNEI come from the germline V gene. The CDR3 is made up of 14 amino acids. Trimming pared 7 bases from V and 0 bases from J, leaving 12 bases between. Indicated time point: pre-treatment sample, taken before nivolumab and TIL therapy. Enrollment ran from 2017 to early 2020. Notes on the study in general: TIL clonotype persistence in blood showed no apparent association with response.

The receptor comes from a person aged 25 to 85 with non-small cell lung cancer. The sample here was blood, taken at baseline. The V gene is TRBV2, the J gene TRBJ1-1; D remains unclear. The CDR3 protein is CASTLQSVNTEAFF. The CDR3 DNA is TGTGCCAGCACCCTACAGAGCGTGAACACTGAAGCTTTCTTT.